The table lists the clone carrying this T cell receptor delta chain with many counts. One base separates it from a far larger clone, so it is likely a read error. The sample contains more than one DNA sequence encoding this CDR3. The entry originates in a study of γδ T cells in repeated Plasmodium falciparum infection. Overall study: Timepoints: baseline, immediately before selected infections, and 21 days after every infection.

Each sorted gammadelta sample had TRG and TRD chains sequenced. TCRdb re-identified clones in the multiplex PCR reads via CATT. Here the sample spans more than 70,000 delta-chain clones, over 0.75% being singletons. Input material: gamma-delta T cells from blood. This TCR came from a pool of human donors (malaria-infected and uninfected, not separated).

CDR3 region: CACDTAGDWVRTDKLIF. DNA for the CDR3: TGTGCCTGTGACACTGCGGGGGATTGGGTGAGGACCGATAAACTCATCTTT. V usage is TRDV2 and J usage is TRDJ1, with 7 nucleotides matching TRDD3. Looked up from germline, CDR1 is GEAIGNYY and CDR2 is EKD. This CDR3 is built from 17 residues. V lost 1 base to trimming and J lost 2 bases; unmatched junction nucleotides: 12.